The present TCR beta chain was sequenced within a study of cytomegalovirus exposure and HLA in healthy donors (TCRdb year 2017). Regarding the research as a whole: In an earlier analysis of some 550 of the donors, 276 Gb of sequence data and just under 120 million unique TCR beta sequences from roughly 180 million T cells were reported. An early release covering roughly 600 HLA-typed donors comprised around 300 gigabases of sequencing data and around 85 million unique TCR sequences. Of the approximately 400 genotyped donors, about 84% fell in the genetic ancestry cluster associated with self-reported Caucasian donors. The study was designed to test whether signatures of past pathogen exposure could be identified by cataloging public T cell receptors. Using immunosequencing, the study profiled T cell repertoires from about 650 subjects and related those repertoires to cytomegalovirus serostatus. Besides the first cohort of around 700 subjects, a separate validation cohort made up of roughly 130 different subjects was used. The study combined high-throughput TCR immunosequencing, statistical association of individual TCRs with disease status, and machine learning to predict cytomegalovirus infection status. A later analysis re-examined previously published TCR beta repertoires from 600 to 700 donors and added high-resolution HLA genotyping to investigate patterns of TCR occurrence. Rather than drawing on any new phenotypic data, the later analysis identified candidate immune exposures from TCR beta sequences and the way those sequences occurred across donors. To decide whether each TCR beta V gene segment behaved as functional or pseudogenic, an earlier analysis of 587 of the donors relied on high-throughput TCR beta sequencing. Donor age, sex, ethnicity and CMV serostatus were compiled alongside the repertoire data. Genome-wide SNP genotypes for about 55% of the roughly 670 donors were used in a later genetic analysis, which treated that subset as a discovery cohort. All discovery cohort repertoires had been generated on a single sequencing platform. HLA typing covered class I and class II loci at four-digit resolution. The number of donors typed differed by locus, with roughly 620-640 for A, B, C, DRB1 and DQB1, 522 for DQA1, under 610 for DPA1, and around 460 for DPB1. Because of strong linkage in the cohort, roughly five DR-DQ haplotypes were treated as single units for association and clustering. On average, 235,054 unique TCR beta nucleotide sequences were sequenced per donor among fewer than 500 genotyped donors of the cohort, with roughly 18% of those sequences being non-productive. Results the study describes overall, beyond this receptor: A later analysis found that TCR association rates varied across HLA loci, with DRB1 alleles showing the most associated TCRs and HLA-C alleles the fewest. Roughly 17 rarely observed V segments, including chromosome 9 orphons, were excluded from the earlier analysis of about 600 of the donors because counts were too low. A group of highly shared sequence variants was considered likely to be a technical artifact of the sequencing pipeline. A later analysis found that HLA-associated TCR beta chains were more clonally expanded and had lower generation probabilities than equally common non-associated chains. In a later genetic analysis, a missense DCLRE1C variant was associated with V-gene and J-gene trimming of TCR beta chains, and the association was replicated in an independent cohort. The study listed 150 to 200 TCR beta chains as associated with cytomegalovirus. When HLA alleles, especially DR and DQ, strongly co-occurred, TCR associations were difficult to assign to individual alleles. Specific HLA alleles were associated with more than 15,000 TCR beta sequences at a false discovery rate of 0.05 in a later analysis. A further reported finding was that TCR beta sequences accurately predicted the HLA-A and HLA-B alleles for most subjects in the first cohort. In this cohort, only TCR beta chains were sequenced, and detectable features were limited by the absence of alpha or paired-chain data. The 87-base-pair reads could not distinguish some IMGT-functional V segments, including TRBV6-2 and TRBV6-3, so those segments were excluded. Because some donors lacked HLA typing at each locus, the association tests relied only on the typed subset. The authors suggested that the approach could potentially be generalized to other disease states and immunological phenotypes. In an earlier analysis of approximately 590 of the donors, most TCR beta V segments appeared in productive rearrangements about 87% or about 30% of the time, broadly matching IMGT annotations. In a later analysis, most CMV-associated TCR beta chains were found to appear HLA-restricted, with HLA associations seemingly driven largely by CMV exposure. According to a later genetic analysis, donors in an Asian-associated ancestry cluster had fewer N-insertions in productive TCRs than the approximately 700-donor mean. While some public TCRs were present in many individuals, most TCR sequences turned up only very rarely across donors. Linkage disequilibrium might explain the correlated functional status among segregating V segments, but an unknown experimental factor could not be excluded. Presence/absence analyses assumed roughly uniform sequencing depth across donors, an assumption that may not hold. The classifier was reported to diagnose cytomegalovirus status with high specificity and sensitivity in both the original and validation cohorts. Immune exposure information for the cohort was limited to CMV serostatus. In a later analysis, several top co-occurrence clusters were reported to appear linked to parvovirus B19, influenza, CMV and Epstein-Barr virus. In vitro tests confirmed that a few of the cytomegalovirus-associated TCR beta chains recognize cytomegalovirus antigens.

The cohort was made up of roughly 670 healthy bone marrow donors. At the time of sampling, every cohort member was nominally healthy, though immune exposures that went unrecorded were likely present. The donor tested CMV seronegative and was one of the 352 seronegative cohort members. A peripheral blood sample was collected from each donor, and TCR beta sequencing was performed on peripheral blood mononuclear cells. Genomic DNA was extracted from the blood cell samples with the Qiagen DNeasy Blood Extraction Kit. Library generation was performed with the immunoSEQ multiplex PCR assay. For the multiplex PCR, a mixture combining 60 forward primers for TCR Vbeta segments and 13 reverse primers for TCR Jbeta segments was used. A multiplex PCR assay on genomic DNA amplified the CDR3 region of rearranged TCR beta genes. The Illumina HiSeq System was used to sequence the amplified TCR beta libraries as 87-base-pair reads. In the authors' own workflow: Across the 600 to 700 repertoires, a later analysis counted 75 million to 90 million unique TCR beta chains, roughly 11 million of which were shared by at least two donors. A nearest-neighbor algorithm error-corrected the raw reads and collapsed the reads into unique sequences, merging closely related sequences to remove PCR and sequencing errors. Alignment of CDR3 sequences to IMGT reference sequences was used to assign V, D and J gene segments. For a sequence to be retained, a match of at least six nucleotides to both a V gene segment and a J gene segment was required. A rearrangement was called productive if the CDR3 had no stop codons and remained in frame with V and J, and every other rearrangement was called non-productive. CDR3 was defined according to IMGT convention as the region running from the second conserved V-encoded cysteine to the conserved J-encoded phenylalanine. In an earlier analysis of some 550 of the donors, sequences lacking an unambiguous match to a single V gene segment were excluded. In an earlier analysis of 587 of the donors, V segments were called functional above 56.7% productive rearrangements and were called segregating when the between-donor standard deviation exceeded 5%. A statistical classification framework was built for diagnosing cytomegalovirus status from the catalog of TCR beta chain sequences. V and J gene assignment, in a later analysis, came from comparing TCR nucleotide sequences with IMGT/GENE-DB human TR gene sequences. Using the TCRdist pipeline, a later analysis assigned CDR3 sequences along with most-parsimonious VDJ recombination scenarios. In a later analysis, each TCR beta chain was defined by its CDR3 amino acid sequence together with its V-gene family, and reads lacking a unique V-gene family were excluded. To address suspected cross-contamination and a sequencing artifact, a later analysis removed under 600 highly shared, low-generation-probability nucleotide sequences. In a later analysis, a clonal expansion index for each public chain was calculated from normalized within-repertoire ranks of inferred template counts. Generation probabilities in a later analysis came from a VDJ recombination model fitted to out-of-frame rearrangements, and those results were checked against IGoR. In a later analysis, hypergeometric tests were used to score TCR-TCR, TCR-HLA and TCR-CMV co-occurrence, with a repertoire-size bias correction applied to TCR pairs. To estimate false discovery rates, a later analysis permuted the HLA or CMV assignments 20 times. In a later analysis, co-occurring TCRs were grouped with DBSCAN, and TCRdist sequence similarity was added when clustering was performed within HLA-allele-positive subsets. For co-occurrence clustering, repertoires with fewer than 30,000 or more than 120,000 public chains were excluded, along with 5 or 6 repertoires with anomalous nucleotide sharing. The immuneACCESS repertoire file appears here via TCRdb, limited to in-frame rearrangements. These files lack a portion of the clones; in checked studies, under half of the deficit traces to unresolved V genes, and the cause of the others is not known. The D gene and trimming were derived from the DNA, and the V and J assignments and clone size from that table. The sample yields about 170,000 clones; approximately 86% were counted once. In total, the top ten clones hold less than 2% of the sample.

Comment on this clone: Its antigen is unknown. The sample holds no much larger clone one base away, and base qualities are not on file.

The germline V gene encodes CDR1 SGHTA and CDR2 FQGTGA. Germline trimming: 8 bases from V, 5 bases from J; junction bases outside gene matches: 10. The CDR3 measures 14 amino acids from cysteine to phenylalanine. Only CDR3 DNA remains: 42 bases, in frame from the first base. The sequencing input was PBMCs. This TCR was recovered from a male donor in good health and CMV-seronegative. Recombination connected TRBV7-3 to TRBJ2-3; TRBD1 agrees with 7 junctional bases. The base sequence is TGTGCCAGCCGCGAGACAGGGACAGTAGATACGCAGTATTTT. The encoded protein is CASRETGTVDTQYF.